This T cell receptor beta chain came from a study of shared clonotypes between healthy human individuals. Overall study: Plates per donor: three CD4 naive, three CD4 memory, two CD8 naive, one CD8 memory.

Terminally differentiated effector memory CD45RA+ cells were excluded by CCR7 positive selection of CD45RO-negative cells. The material for each subset, its genomic DNA, was split evenly across several immunoSEQ plates. TCRdb's copy holds only in-frame clones and misses some; the assay was immunoSEQ multiplex PCR. This table holds some 2 million clones, 85% to 95% found once. A word on this clone: Its antigen is not identified.

Study results and caveats: Sequencing of the sorted subsets was shown by rarefaction to be incomplete despite large depth. Clonotypes which were not shared had lower generation probabilities than clonotypes that all four donors shared.

Trimming at V came to 6 bases and at J to 5 bases, leaving 11 bases not matched to a gene. The germline gives CDR1 SGHNT, CDR2 YYREEE (reference sequence). The CDR3 covers 14 residues. This clonotype was obtained from a man between 18 and 29 years old in good health. J is TRBJ2-7 and V is TRBV5-4; 7 nucleotides match TRBD1. Material: naive CD8+ T cells sorted from blood. In nucleotides, the CDR3 is TGTGCCAGCACCTTAAGGGGGCTAAACGACGAGCAGTACTTC. It encodes CASTLRGLNDEQYF. Full variable domain (remainder filled in from reference TRBV5-4 and TRBJ2-7): ETGVTQSPTHLIKTRGQQVTLRCSSQSGHNTVSWYQQALGQGPQFIFQYYREEENGRGNFPPRFSGLQFPNYSSELNVNALELDDSALYLCASTLRGLNDEQYFGPGTRLTVT.